Listed here is a single T cell receptor (beta chain). Its antigen is unknown. V was cut by 3 bases and J by 4 bases, with 16 bases left in between. Germline loops: CDR1 MNHNS, CDR2 SASEGT. The length of the CDR3 is 16 residues. This sample was taken from a study of graft-versus-host responses after intestinal transplantation. Turning to the study itself: Isolated intestinal, liver-intestinal, or multivisceral transplants were what recipients had.

Here immunoSEQ multiplex PCR was the method, and the copy in TCRdb shows in-frame clones only, minus some. In the table there are 20,000 to 30,000 clones, approximately 87% of which are singletons. Study results and caveats: With peak circulating GvH clone levels came an association with early post-transplant HvG declines. Recipient marrow showed GvH clones, some seen first in ileum or blood.

This TCR derives from a human patient who received an intestinal transplant, so some T cells may come from the graft donor. The starting material was PBMCs, obtained 28 days after intestinal transplant. The chain carries TRBV6-1 and TRBJ2-1; D may be TRBD1 (6 bases). The CDR3 DNA follows: TGTGCCAGCAGTGACGCAGGGGAGCCGGCGTACAATGAGCAGTTCTTC. This codes for CASSDAGEPAYNEQFF.